The T cell receptor (beta chain) under discussion was sequenced for a study of beta chain features in type 1 diabetes. Across the study: All of the samples together had roughly 110 million sorted cells examined. Findings and caveats of the study: Type 1 diabetes patients had moderately but significantly shorter TCRB CDR3s in all four CD4+ subsets.

Every bit of the isolated RNA underwent reverse transcription, so sequencing read expressed TCRB transcripts. The assay was immunoSEQ multiplex PCR, and TCRdb's table has in-frame clones only and misses some. Of approximately 170,000 clones in the sample, 63% were seen once. Worth noting for this clone: What it recognizes is unknown.

CDR1 and CDR2 from the germline V gene are SNHLY and FYNNEI. The CDR3 extends over 15 amino acids. The ends were cut back, 1 base at V and 0 bases at J, with 7 bases in the middle. The sequence was collected from a man aged 25-45 years with type 1 diabetes. The sequencing sample was made of naive CD4+ T cells from blood. This sequence joins TRBV2 and TRBJ2-1, with D possibly TRBD2 on 5 matching bases. The CDR3 spells CASSEVGSSYNEQFF. The CDR3 coding sequence is TGTGCCAGCAGTGAAGTGGGGAGCTCCTACAATGAGCAGTTCTTC.